A single sample gave rise to the 3 T cell receptor beta chains below, sequenced in a study. TCRdb processed the RT-PCR reads anew with MiXCR; each CDR3 protein has one entry. The sample lists more than 550,000 distinct CDR3 sequences, 14% occurring once. Sequencing input: memory CD4+ T cells from blood. The receptors stem from a female donor in good health, serving as a healthy control.

CDR3 nucleotides: TGCGCCAGCAGCCAAGGAATAGGGATCTATGGCTACACCTTC. Translating it yields CASSQGIGIYGYTF. The chain links TRBV4-1 to TRBJ1-2; no clear D gene. The CDR3 totals 14 residues. With 1 base removed from V and 4 bases from J, the gap between germline ends came to 10 bases. CDR1 and CDR2 (germline): MGHRA, YSYEKL.

The chain is built from TRBV9 and TRBJ2-2; 10 nucleotides line up with TRBD2. Germline V gives CDR1 SGDLS, CDR2 YYNGEE. Trimming took 0 bases from V and 0 from J; bases not matched to a gene: 2. The CDR3 spans 17 residues. CDR3 sequence (DNA): TGTGCCAGCAGCGTAGTAGCGGGGGGACCGAACACCGGGGAGCTGTTTTTT. Translating it yields CASSVVAGGPNTGELFF.

This sequence joins TRBV12-3 or TRBV12-4 and TRBJ2-4; D may match TRBD1 or TRBD2 (5 bases each). Trimming cost V 2 bases and J 0 bases, with 14 bases left between them. This CDR3 is 17 amino acids long. CDR3 protein: CASSLNWGPLAKNIQYF. DNA for the CDR3: TGTGCCAGCAGTTTAAATTGGGGACCCCTAGCCAAAAACATTCAGTACTTC.